This entry lists 26 T cell receptor beta chains sequenced from one sample in a study of T-cell memory formation after mild COVID-19 (dated by TCRdb to about 2021). The library relied on 5' RACE. Sequenced using an Illumina NovaSeq 6000. TCRdb reprocessed the public reads (quality trimming at Q25 with fastp, clone calling with MiXCR) and kept in-frame beta chains. Identical CDR3 protein sequences are pooled into one entry, listed with their most common genes and DNA. This sample gives 35,000 to 45,000 distinct CDR3 sequences in total; approximately 7% of them show up just once. Roughly 0.79% of the sample lies in the top ten. The sequenced material came from PBMCs or a T cell subset sorted from them (not recorded which). These receptors were taken from an adult who had mild COVID-19 (a few samples of this study predate the infection). The sample titles of this study are shuffled in the database, so cell type and time point are left out.

In its sample, this clonotype was seen many times. The V call is TRBV12-3 or TRBV12-4, the J call TRBJ2-7, with D possibly being TRBD2 (7 bases). CDR3 size: 15 residues. Trimming pared 6 bases from V and 3 bases from J, leaving 18 bases between. CDR3 nucleotides: TGTGCCAGCAGCCGGGGGGCACCCCGGGGCTACGAGCAGTACTTC. It specifies CASSRGAPRGYEQYF.

The chain uses TRBV14 and TRBJ2-2, with 10 positions matching TRBD1. The ends lost 9 bases at V and 7 bases at J; junction bases unmatched: 20. The CDR3 covers 18 residues. CDR1 and CDR2 (germline): SGHDN, FVKESK. CDR3 residues: CARPTFDRGQDDGGELFF. In nucleotides, the CDR3 is TGTGCCAGGCCGACCTTTGACAGGGGGCAAGATGATGGCGGGGAGCTGTTTTTT. Full variable domain (rest looked up from reference TRBV14 and TRBJ2-2): EAGVTQFPSHSVIEKGQTVTLRCDPISGHDNLYWYRRVMGKEIKFLLHFVKESKQDESGMPNNRFLAERTGGTYSTLKVQPAELEDSGVYFCARPTFDRGQDDGGELFFGEGSRLTVL.

This chain links TRBV6-6 with TRBJ1-1; perhaps TRBD1 as D (6 bases). In germline, CDR1 is MNHNY, CDR2 SVGAGI (reference sequence). Trimming pared 2 bases from V and 1 base from J, leaving 8 bases between. The CDR3 spans 14 residues. The CDR3 DNA reads TGTGCCAGCAGTTACAGGGGGGGGAACACTGAAGCTTTCTTT. Translated: CASSYRGGNTEAFF.

The chain has TRBV7-2 and TRBJ2-1; TRBD2 aligns across 15 bases. Unmatched junction bases numbered 18, after V lost 1 base and J lost 8 bases. CDR1 is SGHTA and CDR2 is FQGNSA in the germline V gene. The CDR3 has 21 amino acids. The CDR3 coding sequence is TGTGCCAGCAGCTTAGAACACCCTTGGACTAGCGGGGGGGGTTTTCTCGATGAGCAGTTCTTC. Translation: CASSLEHPWTSGGGFLDEQFF.

Many counts were recorded for this clonotype. The chain recombines TRBV12-3 or TRBV12-4 with TRBJ1-4; D is possibly TRBD1 (6 bases). The CDR3 has 15 amino acids. V was shortened by 8 bases and J by 0 bases, with 13 bases between the two germline ends. CDR3 bases: TGTGCCAGCCGCATCAGGGGTGCAACTAATGAAAAACTGTTTTTT. This encodes CASRIRGATNEKLFF.

This clonotype was counted a few times. The chain has TRBV19 and TRBJ1-5, with TRBD1 as a possible D gene (5 bases). With 6 bases removed from V and 7 bases from J, the gap between germline ends came to 13 bases. The CDR3 spans 13 residues. Germline values: CDR1 LNHDA, CDR2 SQIVND (reference sequence). CDR3 DNA sequence: TGTGCCAGTAGCTCCAGGGCGGGACAGCCCCAGCATTTT. It specifies CASSSRAGQPQHF.

Ten or more counts support this clonotype. The V and J genes are TRBV24-1 and TRBJ2-1; a possible D gene is TRBD2 (5 bases). This CDR3 region has 14 residues. Germline CDR1 is KGHDR and CDR2 is SFDVKD. V lost 5 bases to trimming and J lost 8 bases, with 15 bases between them. CDR3 loop: CATSALSSSYEQFF. The CDR3, as DNA: TGTGCCACCAGTGCACTGTCTAGCAGCTATGAGCAGTTCTTC.

This clonotype was seen many times. V is TRBV20-1 and J is TRBJ1-2; TRBD1 matches 9 bases. This CDR3 contains 14 residues. The trim removed 3 bases at V and 7 bases at J, leaving 9 bases unmatched. In germline, CDR1 is DFQATT, CDR2 SNEGSKA (reference sequence). CDR3 bases: TGCAGTGCTAGCCCAACCACAGGGGGCAGTGGCTACACCTTC. The encoded protein is CSASPTTGGSGYTF.

This chain links TRBV12-3 or TRBV12-4 with TRBJ1-1, with D unclear. This CDR3 spans 14 amino acids. Trimming pared 2 bases from V and 1 base from J, leaving 8 bases between. CDR3 protein: CASSLIGGNTEAFF. DNA of the CDR3: TGTGCCAGCAGTTTAATTGGCGGGAACACTGAAGCTTTCTTT.

This clonotype was counted many times. V usage is TRBV5-6 and J usage is TRBJ2-3; perhaps D is TRBD1 or TRBD2 (5 bases each). V dropped 7 bases and J dropped 0 bases, with 12 bases sitting between them. The CDR3 consists of 14 residues. Germline V CDR1 and CDR2: SGHDT, YYEEEE. The CDR3, as DNA: TGTGCCAGCTCGGGGCGAAGGAGCACAGATACGCAGTATTTT. This translates into CASSGRRSTDTQYF.

This clonotype is judged medium-sized. This sequence joins TRBV7-2 and TRBJ2-3; maybe TRBD2 (6 bases). Per the germline V gene, CDR1 is SGHTA and CDR2 is FQGNSA. Trimming removed 4 bases at V and 0 bases at J, with 8 bases between. The CDR3 length is 14 residues. The CDR3 region is CASSSGTSTDTQYF. DNA for the CDR3: TGTGCCAGCAGCTCCGGGACTAGCACAGATACGCAGTATTTT.

In its sample, this clonotype was seen a few times. The V gene is TRBV5-4, the J gene TRBJ2-1, with 9 bases identical to TRBD1. CDR3 length: 15 amino acids. Per the germline V gene, CDR1 is SGHNT and CDR2 is YYREEE (reference sequence). The trim removed 7 bases at V and 5 bases at J, leaving 10 bases unmatched. For the CDR3, the DNA is TGTGCCAGCGAACGAACGGGACAGGGTGACAATGAGCAGTTCTTC. Its protein product is CASERTGQGDNEQFF.

This chain connects TRBV20-1 to TRBJ1-2, with D maybe TRBD1 (6 bases). The CDR3 has 13 amino acids. The V end lost 4 bases, the J end lost 8 bases, and 17 bases lay between the germline ends. The germline V gene encodes CDR1 DFQATT and CDR2 SNEGSKA (reference sequence). CDR3 nucleotide sequence: TGCAGTGCTATCGTCGGGACATTGAGGGGCTACACCTTC. Its protein is CSAIVGTLRGYTF.

This clonotype has ten or more counts. The rearrangement links TRBV10-3 to TRBJ2-7; the match to TRBD1 covers 11 bases. The CDR3 runs 16 residues. Germline loops: CDR1 ENHRY, CDR2 SYGVKD. The V gene end was trimmed by 1 base and the J gene end by 2 bases; junction bases not matched to a gene: 4. CDR3 sequence (DNA): TGTGCCATCAGTGAGTTTCCGGGACAGGGGGCCTACGAGCAGTACTTC. Its protein is CAISEFPGQGAYEQYF.

This clonotype occurred a few times. The rearrangement links TRBV14 to TRBJ1-1, with no clear D. CDR1 and CDR2 (germline): SGHDN, FVKESK. V was pared by 0 bases and J by 0 bases, with 8 bases between. This CDR3 is 15 amino acids long. The CDR3 DNA reads TGTGCCAGCAGCCAAGAGGCAGGAGTGAACACTGAAGCTTTCTTT. Its translation is CASSQEAGVNTEAFF.

V gene TRBV19 combines with J gene TRBJ1-2, with D maybe TRBD1 (6 bases). V dropped 4 bases and J dropped 3 bases, with 15 bases sitting between them. CDR1 is LNHDA, CDR2 SQIVND, per germline (reference sequence). The CDR3 consists of 15 residues. CDR3 protein: CASSSPTTGHYGYTF. CDR3 coding DNA: TGTGCCAGTAGTAGCCCAACGACAGGTCACTATGGCTACACCTTC.

This clonotype has ten or more counts. The chain employs TRBV7-2 and TRBJ2-2; no firm D call. With 8 bases removed from V and 6 bases from J, the gap between germline ends came to 13 bases. There are 13 residues in the CDR3. The germline gives CDR1 SGHTA, CDR2 FQGNSA. The CDR3 DNA reads as TGTGCCAGCTCCAAAGCCCGAGCCGGGGAGCTGTTTTTT. Protein sequence: CASSKARAGELFF.

This clonotype has more than one count but fewer than ten. This chain connects TRBV7-9 to TRBJ1-5; D is unclear. Looked up from germline, CDR1 is SEHNR and CDR2 is FQNEAQ (reference sequence). This CDR3 comprises 13 residues. V lost 1 base and J 4 bases, leaving 5 bases between the germline ends. The CDR3, as DNA: TGTGCCAGCAGCTTAGATACAAATCAGCCCCAGCATTTT. It encodes CASSLDTNQPQHF. Using reference TRBV7-9 and TRBJ1-5 for the parts outside the CDR3, the full variable domain is DTGVSQNPRHKITKRGQNVTFRCDPISEHNRLYWYRQTLGQGPEFLTYFQNEAQLEKSRLLSDRFSAERPKGSFSTLEIQRTEQGDSAMYLCASSLDTNQPQHFGDGTRLSIL.

This clonotype was detected ten times or more. The rearrangement joins TRBV7-2 to TRBJ2-7; no reliable D call. This CDR3 spans 13 amino acids. Germline V gene data show CDR1 as SGHTA and CDR2 as FQGNSA. V was clipped by 4 bases and J by 3 bases, with 10 bases between them. The CDR3 region is CASSSPNSYEQYF. CDR3 nucleotide sequence: TGTGCCAGCAGCTCCCCGAACAGCTACGAGCAGTACTTC.

The chain has TRBV3-1 and TRBJ2-1, with D unresolved. Germline values: CDR1 LGHDT, CDR2 YNNKEL (reference sequence). The CDR3 has 13 residues. V was trimmed by 4 bases and J by 10 bases, leaving 14 bases between them. The CDR3 sequence is CASSPIRLSEQFF. DNA for the CDR3: TGTGCCAGCAGCCCCATACGACTTTCCGAGCAGTTCTTC.

In this sample, this clonotype turned up many times. This chain's CDR3 is CAISEPRREKLFF. The CDR3 DNA follows: TGTGCCATCAGTGAGCCGAGGCGTGAAAAACTGTTTTTT. The V gene is TRBV10-3, the J gene TRBJ1-4, with D unclear. V lost 2 bases and J 7 bases, leaving 8 bases between the germline ends. CDR3 length: 13 residues. Per germline, CDR1 ENHRY and CDR2 SYGVKD.

The rearrangement joins TRBV6-2 or TRBV6-3 to TRBJ1-5, with D maybe TRBD1 (6 bases). The CDR3 sequence is 15 residues long. The V gene lost 2 bases and the J gene lost 5 bases, with 13 bases spanning the gap. Germline V lookup: CDR1 MNHEY, CDR2 SVGEGT. The chain's CDR3 is CASSYLARGDQPQHF. In DNA, the CDR3 is TGTGCCAGCAGTTACCTGGCCAGGGGTGATCAGCCCCAGCATTTT.

This clonotype was observed at least ten times. CDR3 coding DNA: TGTGCCAGCAAAAGATATAGCGGGAGCGGGGATGAGCAGTTCTTC. It is translated as CASKRYSGSGDEQFF. This sequence joins TRBV7-6 and TRBJ2-1, with 9 nucleotides matching TRBD2. This CDR3 has 15 amino acids. CDR1 and CDR2 (germline): SGHVS, FNYEAQ. With V trimmed by 7 bases and J by 8 bases, 12 bases remained unmatched.

This clonotype has a handful of counts. The genes are TRBV4-2 and TRBJ2-1; 10 nucleotides align to TRBD2. V lost 4 bases and J lost 7; bases outside the gene matches: 10. Germline V lookup: CDR1 LGHNA, CDR2 YNFKEQ. CDR3 length: 16 amino acids. The DNA for the CDR3 is TGTGCCAGCAGCCCTAGCGGGAGTCTGGGGTATAATGAGCAGTTCTTC. Translation gives CASSPSGSLGYNEQFF.

This clonotype has a handful of counts. The V and J genes are TRBV12-3 or TRBV12-4 and TRBJ1-2; D gene ambiguous. The CDR3 loop spans 11 amino acids. The germline V and J ends were trimmed by 6 bases and 4 bases, with 6 bases remaining between them. The CDR3 DNA is TGTGCCAGCAGGGGAGGCTATGGCTACACCTTC. Translation gives CASRGGYGYTF.

V gene TRBV19 combines with J gene TRBJ1-1; TRBD1 is a possible D gene (5 bases). The length of the CDR3 is 15 residues. The V gene lost 1 base and the J gene lost 1 base, with 10 bases spanning the gap. CDR1 and CDR2 (germline): LNHDA, SQIVND (reference sequence). The CDR3 DNA is TGTGCCAGTAGTATAGCCGGGGCCCAGAACACTGAAGCTTTCTTT. Protein: CASSIAGAQNTEAFF.